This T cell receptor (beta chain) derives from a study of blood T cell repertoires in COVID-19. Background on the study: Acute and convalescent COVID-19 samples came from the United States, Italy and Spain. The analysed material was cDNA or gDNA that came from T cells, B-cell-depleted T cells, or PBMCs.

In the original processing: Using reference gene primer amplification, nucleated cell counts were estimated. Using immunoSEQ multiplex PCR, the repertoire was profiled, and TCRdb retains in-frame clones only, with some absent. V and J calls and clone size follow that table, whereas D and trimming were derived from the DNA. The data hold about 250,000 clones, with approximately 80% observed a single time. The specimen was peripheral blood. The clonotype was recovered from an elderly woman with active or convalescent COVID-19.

This CDR3 is CASSHPGLAGSTDTQYF. The CDR3 DNA is TGCGCCAGCAGTCATCCCGGACTAGCGGGTAGCACAGATACGCAGTATTTT. J is TRBJ2-3 and V is TRBV10-2; 11 bases map to TRBD2. The CDR3 contains 17 residues. Per the germline V gene, CDR1 is WSHSY and CDR2 is SAAADI. J gave up 0 bases and V 5 bases, and 7 bases lay outside the gene matches.